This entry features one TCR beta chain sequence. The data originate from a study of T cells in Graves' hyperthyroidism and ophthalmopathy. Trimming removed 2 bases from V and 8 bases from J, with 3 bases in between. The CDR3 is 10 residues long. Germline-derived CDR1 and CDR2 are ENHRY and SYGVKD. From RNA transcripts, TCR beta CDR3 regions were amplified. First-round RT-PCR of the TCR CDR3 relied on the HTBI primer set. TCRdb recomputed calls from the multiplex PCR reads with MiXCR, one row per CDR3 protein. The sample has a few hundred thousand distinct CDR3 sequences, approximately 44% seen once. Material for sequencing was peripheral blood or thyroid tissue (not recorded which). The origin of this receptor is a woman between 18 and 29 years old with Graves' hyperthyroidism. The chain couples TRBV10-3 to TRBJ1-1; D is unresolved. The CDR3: CAISEEEAFF. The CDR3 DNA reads TGTGCCATCAGTGAGGAAGAAGCTTTCTTT.